This T cell receptor (beta chain) stems from a study of T cells in Graves' hyperthyroidism and ophthalmopathy (dated by TCRdb to about 2019). Turning to the overall study: Peripheral blood was collected at initial diagnosis, before any treatment. To identify TCR V-J signatures that set the groups apart, the researchers used a discovery cohort of 100 patients, made up of under 50 with Graves' ophthalmopathy and approximately 57 with stable Graves' hyperthyroidism. Prospective prediction of ophthalmopathy was tested in an independent validation cohort of under 20 hyperthyroidism patients and around 16 patients who later progressed to ophthalmopathy. The 100 discovery patients were randomly split 7:3 into training and test sets. In about 6 Graves' hyperthyroidism patients, the study also compared T-cell repertoires from thyroid tissue with T-cell repertoires from blood. After blood sampling, hyperthyroidism patients were treated with methimazole at a starting dose of 30 mg daily, and ophthalmopathy patients were treated with high-dose intravenous methylprednisolone. According to the paper, TCR Vbeta CDR3 sequencing was carried out on 135 peripheral blood samples, which came from fewer than 50 ophthalmopathy, fewer than 80 hyperthyroidism and roughly 17 progressor patients.

Study-wide conclusions, independent of this receptor: In validation, the model predicted progression to ophthalmopathy a median of approximately 6.3 months before onset, with approximately 70% sensitivity and just under 75% specificity. Blood samples also contained most of the expanded thyroid clonotypes (frequency above 0.001), which suggests that blood repertoires may reflect thyroid immune responses. A model built on a 13 V-J signature distinguished ophthalmopathy from stable hyperthyroidism, reaching 85% to 90% sensitivity and about 81% specificity in cross-validation and 80%/75% in testing. No statistical method was used to fix the sample size in advance, and group allocation was not hidden from the investigators.

As to this clonotype: Its recognized antigen is unknown. Per-base qualities were not stored, and no clone one base away is much larger.

The TCR beta CDR3 regions were amplified from RNA transcripts. The first round of RT-PCR for the TCR CDR3 was performed with the HTBI primer set and the Qiagen OneStep RT-PCR kit. The libraries were constructed in a second round of multiplex PCR and then size-selected and purified. Paired-end sequencing of the libraries was performed with 100 bp reads on an Illumina HiSeq2000. Concerning the study's data processing: SOAPnuke was used to process the raw data, removing reads that contained adapters or uncalled bases, had a mean Phred below 15, or lacked an exact match to the constant primer or identifier. COPE v1.2.5 was used to merge the high-quality paired reads, and each unique nucleotide sequence was defined as a clonotype. MiTCR v1.1 was used to align the clonotypes against IMGT TRBV, TRBD and TRBJ reference segments. Only V-J combinations with frequency above 0.0001, covering approximately 99% of repertoires, were analysed. The TCS score was defined as F50 (clonal expansion) divided by E x V (chaos), with BLOSUM62-based TCRdist calculated between CDR3 peptides within each V-J. Welch's t-statistics and random forest reduced around 520 V-J features to some 14, which were used in a naive Bayes classifier (R e1071). TCRdb trimmed the raw reads at Q25, called clones with MiXCR and kept productive beta chains. When rows share a CDR3 protein, they turn into one entry using the most common DNA and genes. TCRdb, not the authors, supplied the V and J calls. Present in this sample are a few hundred thousand distinct CDR3 sequences, approximately 15% of which were seen just once. Approximately 14% of the sample rests with the top ten.

Graves' hyperthyroidism was defined as stable when no progression to ophthalmopathy occurred over 18 months of follow-up. Hyperthyroidism patients were aged 18 to 65 years and newly diagnosed, with disease duration of less than 2 months. Any patient with an uncontrolled infection, another autoimmune disease, pregnancy or lactation was excluded. Clinical symptoms, serum thyroxine and TRAb, thyroid ultrasound, and orbital computed tomography formed the basis for the diagnoses. PBMCs were isolated from about 10 ml of fresh peripheral blood by Ficoll-Paque density gradient centrifugation. Total RNA was extracted with Trizol reagent, and quality was checked on an Agilent 2100 Bioanalyzer. The CDR3 measures 12 amino acids from cysteine to phenylalanine. Only the CDR3 DNA stays, 36 bases, in frame from base 1. The germline V gene yields SGHAT for CDR1 and FQNNGV for CDR2. V is cut by 4 bases and J by 9 bases, and the space between the germline ends is 10 bases.

Sequenced sample: blood. The chain is made from TRBV11-2 and TRBJ2-1, with no confidently assigned D gene. This sequence originates from a woman aged 18 to 35 with Graves' hyperthyroidism. At the DNA level, the sequence is TGTGCCAGCAGCTCCGACTTCAGTGAGCAGTTCTTC. It codes for CASSSDFSEQFF.